One and the same sample provided the 28 T cell receptor beta chains below, sequenced in a study of beta chain features in type 1 diabetes. Study results and limitations: In all four CD4+ subsets, TCRB CDR3 length was significantly, moderately reduced in type 1 diabetes.

Investigators reverse transcribed all isolated RNA, so they sequenced expressed TCRB transcripts. Repertoires were generated with immunoSEQ multiplex PCR, while TCRdb's copy carries only in-frame clones and drops some. In the table there are about 150,000 clones, approximately 8.8% of which are singletons. These receptors have no known antigen. The sample consisted of central memory CD4+ T cells from blood. All receptors derive from a woman aged 30 to 39 with type 1 diabetes.

The chain joins TRBV7-6 to TRBJ2-5; 12 bases align to TRBD2. CDR3 length: 16 residues. V gave up 4 bases and J gave up 4 bases; unmatched junction bases: 7. CDR1 is SGHVS, CDR2 FNYEAQ, per germline. CDR3 residues: CASSSTTSGSGETQYF. In nucleotides, the CDR3 is TGTGCCAGCAGCTCCACGACTAGCGGGAGTGGAGAGACCCAGTACTTC.

The rearrangement links TRBV5-1 to TRBJ2-7; D is uncertain. This CDR3 region has 12 residues. V lost 3 bases, J lost 3 bases, and 7 bases lay in between. The germline V gene encodes CDR1 SGHRS and CDR2 YFSETQ. The CDR3: CASSSQFYEQYF. The CDR3 nucleotides read TGCGCCAGCAGCTCCCAGTTCTACGAGCAGTACTTC.

V usage is TRBV7-9 and J usage is TRBJ2-2, with 7 bases matching TRBD2. The CDR3 is 14 residues long. J was trimmed by 0 bases and V by 7 bases; bases with no gene match: 2. CDR1 is SEHNR and CDR2 is FQNEAQ in the germline V gene (reference sequence). The chain's CDR3 is CASKLASNTGELFF. The DNA of the CDR3 is TGTGCCAGCAAACTAGCGTCGAACACCGGGGAGCTGTTTTTT.

This clone was seen ten or more times. This chain links TRBV25-1 with TRBJ2-7, with 8 bases lining up with TRBD1. The germline CDR1 and CDR2 sequences are MGHDK and SYGVNS. CDR3 size: 15 residues. J lost 5 bases, V lost 2 bases, and 8 bases had no gene match. The CDR3 DNA sequence: TGTGCCAGCAGTGAAGCAAACAGGGGGGTCGACGAGCAGTACTTC. Its protein product is CASSEANRGVDEQYF.

The chain uses TRBV9 and TRBJ2-2; D gene ambiguous. This CDR3 spans 14 amino acids. The V end lost 4 bases, the J end lost 7 bases, and 14 bases lay between the germline ends. Germline lookup yields CDR1 SGDLS and CDR2 YYNGEE. The CDR3 sequence is CASSPEATSGELFF. The CDR3 DNA is TGTGCCAGCAGCCCCGAAGCGACGAGCGGGGAGCTGTTTTTT.

This clone was seen only a few times. The rearrangement joins TRBV13 to TRBJ1-2; 9 bases agree with TRBD1. Germline V gene data show CDR1 as PRHDT and CDR2 as FYEKMQ (reference sequence). With V trimmed by 3 bases and J by 6 bases, 5 bases remained unmatched. The CDR3 is made up of 14 amino acids. CDR3 nucleotide sequence: TGTGCCAGCAGCTTCAACAGGGGGCAGGATGGCTACACCTTC. Protein: CASSFNRGQDGYTF. Filled out from reference TRBV13 and TRBJ1-2, the complete variable domain reads AAGVIQSPRHLIKEKRETATLKCYPIPRHDTVYWYQQGPGQDPQFLISFYEKMQSDKGSIPDRFSAQQFSDYHSELNMSSLELGDSALYFCASSFNRGQDGYTFGSGTRLTVV.

The chain carries TRBV11-2 and TRBJ1-3, with a possible D match to TRBD1 (5 bases). Germline CDR1 SGHAT, CDR2 FQNNGV. This CDR3 has 16 residues. V was trimmed by 5 bases and J by 0 bases, leaving 14 bases between them. CDR3 bases: TGTGCCAGCAGCAGCAGGGTTATCAGCTCTGGAAACACCATATATTTT. Its translation: CASSSRVISSGNTIYF. The full variable domain, rest sourced from reference TRBV11-2 and TRBJ1-3, is EAGVAQSPRYKIIEKRQSVAFWCNPISGHATLYWYQQILGQGPKLLIQFQNNGVVDDSQLPKDRFSAERLKGVDSTLKIQPAKLEDSAVYLCASSSRVISSGNTIYFGEGSWLTVV.

The CDR3 sequence: CASSLGTDRGNTQYF. CDR3 sequence (DNA): TGCGCCAGCAGCTTGGGAACGGACAGGGGGAATACGCAGTATTTT. The chain couples TRBV5-1 to TRBJ2-3, with 10 nucleotides matching TRBD1. Germline V gene sequence: CDR1 SGHRS, CDR2 YFSETQ. This CDR3 contains 15 residues. J was trimmed by 7 bases and V by 0 bases; bases with no gene match: 5.

The chain combines TRBV19 with TRBJ1-1, with D possibly TRBD1 on 5 matching bases. The V end was cut by 3 bases, the J end by 1 base, with 9 bases between. The CDR3 length is 14 residues. Germline CDR1 LNHDA, CDR2 SQIVND (reference sequence). This CDR3 is CASSIPQGNTEAFF. The CDR3 region has the DNA TGTGCCAGTAGTATCCCCCAGGGGAACACTGAAGCTTTCTTT.

The genes are TRBV6-6 and TRBJ2-5; 10 bases are a match to TRBD1. The germline gives CDR1 MNHNY, CDR2 SVGAGI (reference sequence). The CDR3 length is 15 residues. Germline trimming cut 3 bases from V and 9 bases from J; bases unmatched to any gene: 10. For the CDR3, the DNA is TGTGCCAGCAGTTATTCCGGGACAGGGGCTTTAGCCCAGTACTTC. This translates into CASSYSGTGALAQYF.

Remarks on this clone: At one end the junction does not follow the germline gene, possibly because of a read error. V and J are TRBV7-8 and TRBJ2-2; 11 nucleotides agree with TRBD2. The CDR3 runs to 16 residues. Germline CDR1 reads SGHVS; CDR2 reads FQNEAQ. CDR3 amino acids: CASSPGTSGFTGELLF. CDR3 in DNA: TGTGCCAGCAGCCCCGGGACTAGCGGATTCACCGGGGAGCTGCTTTTT. Filled out from reference TRBV7-8 and TRBJ2-2, the complete variable domain reads GAGVSQSPRYKVAKRGQDVALRCDPISGHVSLFWYQQALGQGPEFLTYFQNEAQLDKSGLPSDRFFAERPEGSVSTLKIQRTQQEDSAVYLCASSPGTSGFTGELLFGEGSRLTVL.

The chain is built from TRBV18 and TRBJ2-5; D ambiguous. In germline, CDR1 is KGHSH, CDR2 LQKENI. Trimming left V 4 bases short and J 1 base short, with 4 bases between. This CDR3 region has 12 residues. The CDR3 DNA sequence: TGTGCCAGCTCACTGGCCCAAGAGACCCAGTACTTC. This encodes CASSLAQETQYF.

The J gene is TRBJ2-2, the V gene TRBV27, with D unclear. Germline assignment: CDR1 MNHEY and CDR2 SMNVEV (reference sequence). This CDR3 spans 15 amino acids. V dropped 2 bases and J dropped 2 bases, with 9 bases sitting between them. CDR3 DNA: TGTGCCAGCAGTTTAGAGACTGACAACACCGGGGAGCTGTTTTTT. Its protein is CASSLETDNTGELFF.

V and J are TRBV16 and TRBJ1-3; 7 nucleotides align to TRBD1. The trim removed 4 bases at V and 0 bases at J, leaving 0 bases unmatched. CDR3 length equals 14 residues. CDR1 and CDR2 from the germline V gene are KGHSY and FQNENV. CDR3 DNA sequence: TGTGCCAGCAGCCGGGACAGCTCTGGAAACACCATATATTTT. Translated: CASSRDSSGNTIYF.

This clone was found a few times. The chain is built from TRBV7-9 and TRBJ1-2; perhaps TRBD1 as D (5 bases). This CDR3 has 15 amino acids. The germline gives CDR1 SEHNR, CDR2 FQNEAQ (reference sequence). V was pared by 1 base and J by 0 bases, with 9 bases between. CDR3 nucleotide sequence: TGTGCCAGCAGCTTAGACGGGGGAGCTAACTATGGCTACACCTTC. This encodes CASSLDGGANYGYTF.

The chain joins TRBV15 to TRBJ1-5; D is ambiguous. Trimming stripped 0 bases from V and 7 bases from J, with 7 bases between. CDR3 length: 13 amino acids. CDR1 LNHNV and CDR2 YYDKDF come from the germline V gene (reference sequence). CDR3 nucleotide sequence: TGTGCCACCAGCAGAGATAAACACCAGCCCCAGCATTTT. It translates to CATSRDKHQPQHF.

There are a few counts of this clone. V gene TRBV5-1 combines with J gene TRBJ2-1; 9 nucleotides align to TRBD2. With 1 base clipped from V and 8 bases from J, the junction kept 4 bases outside the gene matches. The CDR3 contains 14 residues. Germline CDR1 is SGHRS and CDR2 is YFSETQ. The CDR3 loop is CASSLRAGGHEQFF. CDR3 DNA: TGCGCCAGCAGCTTGCGAGCGGGAGGACATGAGCAGTTCTTC. The variable domain in full, completed from reference TRBV5-1 and TRBJ2-1, reads KAGVTQTPRYLIKTRGQQVTLSCSPISGHRSVSWYQQTPGQGLQFLFEYFSETQRNKGNFPGRFSGRQFSNSRSEMNVSTLELGDSALYLCASSLRAGGHEQFFGPGTRLTVL.

This clone turned up a few times. The chain carries TRBV30 and TRBJ2-5; 8 bases align to TRBD1. CDR1 and CDR2 (germline): GTSNPN, SVGIG (reference sequence). V dropped 2 bases and J dropped 5; count of bases not matched to a gene: 1. This CDR3 comprises 12 residues. The CDR3 DNA follows: TGTGCCTGGAGTAGGACAGGGGAGACCCAGTACTTC. It translates to CAWSRTGETQYF.

In this sample, this clone turned up a few times. This chain connects TRBV6-5 to TRBJ2-1, with 7 bases aligning to TRBD1. Trimming removed 0 bases from V and 2 bases from J; junction bases left unmatched: 1. Germline loops: CDR1 MNHEY, CDR2 SVGAGI. The CDR3 extends over 15 amino acids. The CDR3 DNA reads TGTGCCAGCAGTTACTCGACAGGGACCTACAATGAGCAGTTCTTC. As protein: CASSYSTGTYNEQFF.

The chain links TRBV9 to TRBJ1-3; TRBD1 agrees at 7 bases. Germline CDR1 reads SGDLS; CDR2 reads YYNGEE. Trimming removed 0 bases from V and 0 bases from J; junction bases left unmatched: 6. This CDR3 has 17 amino acids. Here the CDR3 reads CASSVGTGPTSGNTIYF. The CDR3 DNA reads as TGTGCCAGCAGCGTAGGGACAGGCCCGACCTCTGGAAACACCATATATTTT.

This chain links TRBV5-1 with TRBJ1-2, with 10 bases aligning to TRBD1. The ends lost 8 bases at V and 2 bases at J; junction bases unmatched: 3. This CDR3 region has 13 residues. CDR1 and CDR2 (germline): SGHRS, YFSETQ. The CDR3 here is CASRQGANYGYTF. CDR3 bases: TGCGCCAGTAGACAGGGGGCCAACTATGGCTACACCTTC.

This clone has more than one count but fewer than ten. V is TRBV5-1 and J is TRBJ2-6, with no clear D. The V gene lost 3 bases and the J gene lost 0 bases, with 7 bases spanning the gap. Germline loops: CDR1 SGHRS, CDR2 YFSETQ. CDR3 length: 15 residues. CDR3: CASSSLGSGANVLTF. CDR3 bases: TGCGCCAGCAGCTCCCTAGGCTCTGGGGCCAACGTCCTGACTTTC.

This clone was seen more than once but under ten times. The CDR3 sequence is CASSLATAGGHYEQYF. Written as DNA, the CDR3 is TGTGCCAGCAGCTTAGCGACGGCGGGAGGGCACTACGAGCAGTACTTC. V and J are TRBV7-8 and TRBJ2-7; 9 nucleotides match TRBD2. Germline V gene sequence: CDR1 SGHVS, CDR2 FQNEAQ. With V trimmed by 0 bases and J by 3 bases, 6 bases remained unmatched. The CDR3 sequence is 16 residues long. Using reference TRBV7-8 and TRBJ2-7 for the parts outside the CDR3, the full variable domain is GAGVSQSPRYKVAKRGQDVALRCDPISGHVSLFWYQQALGQGPEFLTYFQNEAQLDKSGLPSDRFFAERPEGSVSTLKIQRTQQEDSAVYLCASSLATAGGHYEQYFGPGTRLTVT.

The rearrangement joins TRBV11-2 to TRBJ2-5; no clear D. Trimming cost V 4 bases and J 1 base, with 10 bases left between them. This CDR3 is built from 14 residues. From germline, CDR1 is SGHAT and CDR2 FQNNGV. The CDR3 nucleotides read TGTGCCAGCAGCTCCGGCCCAGGCCAAGAGACCCAGTACTTC. This translates into CASSSGPGQETQYF.

This chain connects TRBV18 to TRBJ1-1; a possible D gene is TRBD1 (6 bases). Germline V lookup: CDR1 KGHSH, CDR2 LQKENI. The CDR3 contains 14 residues. The ends were cut back, 3 bases at V and 3 bases at J, with 11 bases in the middle. CDR3 DNA sequence: TGTGCCAGCTCACCGTCAGAGGGGGACACTGAAGCTTTCTTT. Translation gives CASSPSEGDTEAFF.

The V and J genes are TRBV9 and TRBJ2-7; 9 bases agree with TRBD1. This CDR3 has 16 amino acids. The V and J ends lost 1 base and 9 bases, in that order; junction bases with no gene match: 14. Germline lookup yields CDR1 SGDLS and CDR2 YYNGEE. The DNA for the CDR3 is TGTGCCAGCAGCGTAAGGACAGGGGAGTCCGCCGATAGGCAGTACTTC. Its translation: CASSVRTGESADRQYF.

This clone was picked up a small number of times. The DNA for the CDR3 is TGTGCCAGCAGGGTACTAGCGGGCAATGAGCAGTTCTTC. Its translation: CASRVLAGNEQFF. The chain recombines TRBV6-1 with TRBJ2-1, with 9 bases lining up with TRBD2. V gave up 6 bases and J gave up 6 bases; unmatched junction bases: 3. Germline CDR1 is MNHNS and CDR2 is SASEGT. The CDR3 has 13 amino acids.

The gene calls are TRBV30 and TRBJ1-4; D call uncertain. Trimming took 2 bases from V and 6 from J, leaving 16 bases between them. The CDR3 contains 15 residues. Looked up from germline, CDR1 is GTSNPN and CDR2 is SVGIG (reference sequence). CDR3 sequence: CAWSPSSGLDEKLFF. Here the CDR3 DNA reads TGTGCCTGGAGTCCAAGTTCCGGGTTAGATGAAAAACTGTTTTTT.